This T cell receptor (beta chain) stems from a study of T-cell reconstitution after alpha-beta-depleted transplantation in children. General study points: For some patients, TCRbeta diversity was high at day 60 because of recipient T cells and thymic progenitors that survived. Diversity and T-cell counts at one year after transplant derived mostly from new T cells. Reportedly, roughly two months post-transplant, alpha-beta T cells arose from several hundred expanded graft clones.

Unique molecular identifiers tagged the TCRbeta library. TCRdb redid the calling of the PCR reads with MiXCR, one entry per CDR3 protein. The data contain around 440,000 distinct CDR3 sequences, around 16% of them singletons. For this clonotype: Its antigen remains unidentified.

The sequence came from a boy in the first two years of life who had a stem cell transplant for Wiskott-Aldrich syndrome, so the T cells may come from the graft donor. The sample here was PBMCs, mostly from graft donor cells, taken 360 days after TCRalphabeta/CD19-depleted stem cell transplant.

The CDR3 spells CASSLVGGAWEESTQYF. Here the CDR3 DNA reads TGTGCCAGCAGCTTGGTTGGTGGGGCATGGGAAGAATCGACCCAGTACTTC. The J gene is TRBJ2-5, the V gene TRBV5-5; tentatively, D is TRBD1 (5 bases). CDR3 length equals 17 residues. Per the germline V gene, CDR1 is SGHKS and CDR2 is YYEKEE (reference sequence). V was shortened by 0 bases and J by 7 bases, with 22 bases between the two germline ends. Supplemented by reference TRBV5-5 and TRBJ2-5, the full variable domain reads DAGVTQSPTHLIKTRGQQVTLRCSPISGHKSVSWYQQVLGQGPQFIFQYYEKEERGRGNFPDRFSARQFPNYSSELNVNALLLGDSALYLCASSLVGGAWEESTQYFGPGTRLLVL.